The entry below gives a single TCR beta chain sequence along with its context. The target antigen is unknown. The CDR3 has 14 amino acids. CDR1 is SGHTA and CDR2 is FQGTGA in the germline V gene. V lost 5 bases, J lost 5 bases, and 12 bases lay in between. Clones were read by immunoSEQ multiplex PCR, and TCRdb kept only the in-frame ones, dropping some. This sample yields about 44,000 clones, of which just over 65% are seen a single time; about 3.1% belongs to the top ten. These data originate in a study of PD-1 blockade in classical Hodgkin lymphoma. Study findings and constraints: In newly diagnosed patients, baseline TCR diversity was reportedly below that of healthy donors.

The time point is: cycle 4 day 1 (C4D1), after five to seven weeks of nivolumab. Each patient experienced a relapse that followed autologous stem cell transplantation, and brentuximab vedotin exposure varied. This TCR derives from a human donor with classical Hodgkin lymphoma. The V and J genes are TRBV7-3 and TRBJ2-2; D not resolved. Sequencing used peripheral blood mononuclear cells (PBMCs), obtained before the fourth cycle of nivolumab. The CDR3 nucleotides are TGTGCCAGCAGCACGGAGACCTTTACCGGGGAGCTGTTTTTT. Amino acid sequence: CASSTETFTGELFF.